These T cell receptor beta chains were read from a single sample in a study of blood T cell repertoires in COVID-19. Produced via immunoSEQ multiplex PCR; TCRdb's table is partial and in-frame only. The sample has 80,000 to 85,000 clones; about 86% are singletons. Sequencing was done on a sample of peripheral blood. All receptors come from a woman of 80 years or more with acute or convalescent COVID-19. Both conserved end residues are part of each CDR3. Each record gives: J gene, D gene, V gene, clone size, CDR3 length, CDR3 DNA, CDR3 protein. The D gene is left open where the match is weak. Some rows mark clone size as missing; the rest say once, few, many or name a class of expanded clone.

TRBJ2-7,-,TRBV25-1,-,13,TGTGCCACCACCCGGGGGACTTTCTACGAGCAGTACTTC,CATTRGTFYEQYF
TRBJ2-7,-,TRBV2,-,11,TGTGCCAGCAGTGCGGCCTACGAGCAGTACTTC,CASSAAYEQYF
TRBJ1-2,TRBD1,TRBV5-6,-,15,TGTGCCAGCAGGCGCGGGACAGGGGTCGACTATGGCTACACCTTC,CASRRGTGVDYGYTF
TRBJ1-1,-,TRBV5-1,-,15,TGCGCCAGTCAAGTGAAACAGGGATCGAACACTGAAGCTTTCTTT,CASQVKQGSNTEAFF
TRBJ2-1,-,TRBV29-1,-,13,TGCAGCGTCGGTAGTCGGTCCTACAATGAGCAGTTCTTC,CSVGSRSYNEQFF
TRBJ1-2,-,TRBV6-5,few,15,TGTGCCAGCAGGCCCCCCCGTCAGGGGATTAAGGGCTACACCTTC,CASRPPRQGIKGYTF
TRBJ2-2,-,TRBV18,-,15,TGTGCCAGCTCACCGAGGAGTGGAGGCACCGGGGAGCTGTTTTTT,CASSPRSGGTGELFF
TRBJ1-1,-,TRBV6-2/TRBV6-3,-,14,TGTGCCAGCAGTTACCAGGGGTGGGACACTGAAGCTTTCTTT,CASSYQGWDTEAFF
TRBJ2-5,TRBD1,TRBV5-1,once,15,TGCGCCAGCGGAGGGACAGGGCTACCTCAAGAGACCCAGTACTTC,CASGGTGLPQETQYF
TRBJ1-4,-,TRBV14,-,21,TGTGCCAGCAGCCAATATTCCTCCGGGACTACACGAGCCCGGAGTAATGAAAAACTGTTTTTT,CASSQYSSGTTRARSNEKLFF
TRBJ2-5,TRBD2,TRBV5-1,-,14,TGCGCCAGTACTAGCGGGGGGGCCCATGAGACCCAGTACTTC,CASTSGGAHETQYF
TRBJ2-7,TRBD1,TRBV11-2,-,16,TGTGCCAGCAGCCCGATATCGACAGGGAAATTTTACGAGCAGTACTTC,CASSPISTGKFYEQYF
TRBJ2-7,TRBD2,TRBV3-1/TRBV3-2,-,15,TGTGCCAGCCCCCGGGGGGACGGAACTTCCTACGAGCAGTACTTC,CASPRGDGTSYEQYF
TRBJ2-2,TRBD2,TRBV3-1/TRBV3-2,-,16,TGTGCCAGCAGCCAAGACTGGACTAGTATCACCGGGGAGCTGTTTTTT,CASSQDWTSITGELFF
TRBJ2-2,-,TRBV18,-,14,TGTGCCAGCTCACCAGGGCAGAACACCGGGGAGCTGTTTTTT,CASSPGQNTGELFF
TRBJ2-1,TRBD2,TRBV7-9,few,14,TGTGCCAGCAGCACGCCGGGACTAGTGCACGAGCAGTTCTTC,CASSTPGLVHEQFF
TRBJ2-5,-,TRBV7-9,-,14,TGTGCCAGCAGCTCCGGAACAGCTCAAGAGACCCAGTACTTC,CASSSGTAQETQYF
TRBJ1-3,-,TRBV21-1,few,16,TGTGCCAGCAGCAATGAGGTTAAGAGCTCTGGAAACACCATATATTTT,CASSNEVKSSGNTIYF
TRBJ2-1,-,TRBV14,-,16,TGTGCCAGCAGCCAAAAGCCCCGAACAGGGGAGGTTGGGCAGTTCTTC,CASSQKPRTGEVGQFF
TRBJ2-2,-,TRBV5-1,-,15,TGCGCCAGCAGCTTGGCCGCAGCGAACACCGGGGAGCTGTTTTTT,CASSLAAANTGELFF
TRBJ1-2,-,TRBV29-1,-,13,TGCAGCGTGGGAGGAGGGACGGGCTATGGCTACACCTTC,CSVGGGTGYGYTF
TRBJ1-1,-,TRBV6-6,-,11,TGTGCCAGCAGCCGTAACACTGAAGCTTTCTTT,CASSRNTEAFF
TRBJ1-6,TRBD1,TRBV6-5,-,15,TGTGCCAGCAGACCGATGGGACAGGGGAAATCACCCCTCCACTTT,CASRPMGQGKSPLHF
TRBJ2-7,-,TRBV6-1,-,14,TGTGCCAGCAGTGAAAGTATCGCAGCGGGCGAGCAGTACTTC,CASSESIAAGEQYF
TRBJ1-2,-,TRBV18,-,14,TGTGCCAGCTCACCACCGGTGCCTAGTGCTGGCTACACCTTC,CASSPPVPSAGYTF
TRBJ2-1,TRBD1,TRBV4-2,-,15,TGTGCCAGCAGCCAAGAAGGACAGGCGTACAATGAGCAGTTCTTC,CASSQEGQAYNEQFF
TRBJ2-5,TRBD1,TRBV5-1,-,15,TGCGCCAGCAGCTTCGGAGACAGGGATCAAGAGACCCAGTACTTC,CASSFGDRDQETQYF
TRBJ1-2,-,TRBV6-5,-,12,TGTGCCAGCAGTTACCAGGGGTATGGCTACACCTTC,CASSYQGYGYTF
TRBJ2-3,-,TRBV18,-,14,TGTGCCAGCTCACCAGACTCTCCCCCGGGTACGCAGTATTTT,CASSPDSPPGTQYF
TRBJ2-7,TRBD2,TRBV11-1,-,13,TGTGCCAGCAAGGACGGGAGGGCCGGCGAGCAGTACTTC,CASKDGRAGEQYF
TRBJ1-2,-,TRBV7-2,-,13,TGTGCCAGCAGCTTAGGCACAGCAGATGGCTACACCTTC,CASSLGTADGYTF
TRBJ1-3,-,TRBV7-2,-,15,TGTGCCAGCAGCCCAGAGACATTCTCTGGAAACACCATATATTTT,CASSPETFSGNTIYF
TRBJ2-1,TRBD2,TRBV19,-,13,TGTGCCAGTAGGTTAGGGACTAGACATGAGCAGTTCTTC,CASRLGTRHEQFF
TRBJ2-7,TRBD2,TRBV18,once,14,TGTGCCAGCTCACCAGGGCTAGCGGGGGGCGAGCAGTACTTC,CASSPGLAGGEQYF
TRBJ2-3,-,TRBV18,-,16,TGTGCCAGCTCACCCCTCAGCCGAGGAGGGTCAGATACGCAGTATTTT,CASSPLSRGGSDTQYF
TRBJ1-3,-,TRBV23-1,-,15,TGCGCCAGCAGTCAATCGAACAGGCTCCCAAACACCATATATTTT,CASSQSNRLPNTIYF
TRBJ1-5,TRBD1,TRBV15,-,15,TGTGCCACCAGCAGACAAAGGGGGCGCGAACAGCCCCAGCATTTT,CATSRQRGREQPQHF
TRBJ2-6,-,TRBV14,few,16,TGTGCCAGCAGCCAAGATCTGTCCTCTGGGGCCAACGTCCTGACTTTC,CASSQDLSSGANVLTF
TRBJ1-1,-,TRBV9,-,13,TGTGCCAGCAGTTCTTACGGGAACACTGAAGCTTTCTTT,CASSSYGNTEAFF
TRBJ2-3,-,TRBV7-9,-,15,TGTGCCAGCAGCTCACCCCGGTCGTCGGCAGATACGCAGTATTTT,CASSSPRSSADTQYF
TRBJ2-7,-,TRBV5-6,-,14,TGTGCCAGCAGCCGGGACTCCAGCTCCTACGAGCAGTACTTC,CASSRDSSSYEQYF
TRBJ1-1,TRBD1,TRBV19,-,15,TGTGCCAGTAGATCACAGGGGGCGGGGAACACTGAAGCTTTCTTT,CASRSQGAGNTEAFF
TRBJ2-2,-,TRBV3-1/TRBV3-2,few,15,TGTGCCAGCAGCCCGACAGTAACAAACACCGGGGAGCTGTTTTTT,CASSPTVTNTGELFF